The subject of this entry is one T cell receptor (beta chain). The sample originates from a study of T cell changes during pregnancy in multiple sclerosis. Generated by immunoSEQ multiplex PCR, the TCRdb table keeps only in-frame clones and is missing some. This sample has 50,000 to 60,000 clones, with 90% found just once. This CDR3 spans 13 amino acids. V was trimmed by 8 bases and J by 7 bases, leaving 15 bases between them. Germline CDR1 is MGHDK and CDR2 is SYGVNS. The sequences come from peripheral blood, collected in the first trimester of pregnancy. The sequence derives from a female donor in good health, enrolled as a control in a pregnancy study. The chain joins TRBV25-1 to TRBJ2-1; D perhaps matches TRBD1 (6 bases). In DNA, the CDR3 is TGTGCCAGCGGGTGGGACACGGGGAATGAGCAGTTCTTC. This translates into CASGWDTGNEQFF.